This entry lists 32 T cell receptor beta chains sequenced from one sample in a study of T cell responses to AZD1222 COVID-19 vaccine. This table comes from immunoSEQ multiplex PCR, and its TCRdb copy is limited to in-frame clones, with some not included. The table has tens of thousands of clones, about 90% seen once. This material consisted of peripheral blood, taken on day 0 of MenACWY control vaccination. The receptors stem from an adult in good health.

The chain combines TRBV5-1 with TRBJ1-6; D is possibly TRBD1 (5 bases). Looked up from germline, CDR1 is SGHRS and CDR2 is YFSETQ. The CDR3 length is 16 residues. Trimming removed 0 bases from V and 2 bases from J, with 9 bases in between. CDR3 sequence reads: CASSLAGDAYNSPLHF. The CDR3, as DNA: TGCGCCAGCAGCTTGGCCGGGGACGCCTATAATTCACCCCTCCACTTT.

V usage is TRBV7-9 and J usage is TRBJ1-1; D call uncertain. The V gene lost 1 base and the J gene lost 8 bases, with 11 bases spanning the gap. This CDR3 is 13 amino acids long. Germline V gene sequence: CDR1 SEHNR, CDR2 FQNEAQ (reference sequence). The CDR3 region has the DNA TGTGCCAGCAGCTTAGGAATCATAAGAGAAGCTTTCTTT. Protein: CASSLGIIREAFF. Full variable domain (outside the CDR3, taken from reference TRBV7-9 and TRBJ1-1): DTGVSQNPRHKITKRGQNVTFRCDPISEHNRLYWYRQTLGQGPEFLTYFQNEAQLEKSRLLSDRFSAERPKGSFSTLEIQRTEQGDSAMYLCASSLGIIREAFFGQGTRLTVV.

Only one count was recorded for this clone. The V and J genes are TRBV28 and TRBJ2-5; no firm D call. Germline V gives CDR1 MDHEN, CDR2 SYDVKM. This CDR3 spans 12 amino acids. The germline V and J ends were trimmed by 2 bases and 5 bases, with 6 bases remaining between them. CDR3 sequence: CASSLIRETQYF. DNA of the CDR3: TGTGCCAGCAGTTTAATCCGCGAGACCCAGTACTTC.

The CDR3 DNA is TGCGCCAGCAGCCCGCGCCAGGACAGGCATTCACCCCTCCACTTT. Amino acids: CASSPRQDRHSPLHF. The chain carries TRBV5-1 and TRBJ1-6; 7 positions agree with TRBD1. Germline V gene lookup returns CDR1 SGHRS and CDR2 YFSETQ. V trimming: 4 bases; J trimming: 8 bases; junction bases outside the gene matches: 9. This CDR3 has 15 residues.

The V and J genes are TRBV6-6 and TRBJ2-2; D is unclear. The germline gives CDR1 MNHNY, CDR2 SVGAGI (reference sequence). V lost 8 bases, J lost 1 base, and 8 bases lay in between. The CDR3 has 13 residues. The DNA of the CDR3 is TGTGCCAGCTTAAGCCAGAACACCGGGGAGCTGTTTTTT. Residues: CASLSQNTGELFF.

On this clone itself: Other DNA sequences of this sample code for an identical CDR3. The chain is built from TRBV20-1 and TRBJ1-5; a possible D gene is TRBD1 (5 bases). CDR3 length equals 13 residues. Germline values: CDR1 DFQATT, CDR2 SNEGSKA (reference sequence). The germline V and J ends were trimmed by 3 bases and 10 bases, with 16 bases remaining between them. The CDR3 protein is CSASSQGQGPQHF. The CDR3 nucleotides are TGCAGTGCTAGTTCCCAGGGTCAGGGACCCCAGCATTTT.

The chain links TRBV11-2 to TRBJ1-2; unclear D gene. V lost 4 bases and J lost 4, with 16 bases in between. CDR1 is SGHAT and CDR2 is FQNNGV in the germline V gene. This CDR3 comprises 15 residues. CDR3 in DNA: TGTGCCAGCAGCTCATTTCGTCCGGGTTCCTATGGCTACACCTTC. Protein sequence: CASSSFRPGSYGYTF.

The chain is built from TRBV27 and TRBJ2-1, with 12 bases identical to TRBD2. J lost 7 bases, V lost 5 bases, and 9 bases had no gene match. Germline CDR1 and CDR2: MNHEY and SMNVEV (reference sequence). The CDR3 length is 16 residues. The CDR3 spells CASSPTSGGPGNEQFF. The CDR3, as DNA: TGTGCCAGCAGTCCGACTAGCGGGGGTCCTGGGAATGAGCAGTTCTTC.

The chain carries TRBV5-1 and TRBJ2-1; possible D gene TRBD2, 6 bases. Germline lookup yields CDR1 SGHRS and CDR2 YFSETQ. Trimming pared 4 bases from V and 6 bases from J, leaving 14 bases between. This CDR3 comprises 14 residues. The CDR3 region is CASSPRRLVNEQFF. The DNA of the CDR3 is TGCGCCAGCAGCCCAAGGAGACTAGTCAATGAGCAGTTCTTC.

V is TRBV19 and J is TRBJ1-1, with 8 bases lining up with TRBD1. Germline CDR1 reads LNHDA; CDR2 reads SQIVND (reference sequence). Losses at the gene ends were 10 bases for V and 4 bases for J; bases not matched to a gene: 11. The CDR3 spans 14 residues. DNA of the CDR3: TGTGCCATAAAAAAGACAGGGGAAACCACTGAAGCTTTCTTT. It translates to CAIKKTGETTEAFF.

The chain employs TRBV7-2 and TRBJ2-5, with D perhaps matching TRBD1 (7 bases). The CDR3 is 16 residues long. V was shortened by 3 bases and J by 5 bases, with 19 bases between the two germline ends. Germline-derived CDR1 and CDR2 are SGHTA and FQGNSA. The CDR3, as DNA: TGTGCCAGCAGCTTTAGGCCGGAGGGGGCGCTTGAGACCCAGTACTTC. Amino acid sequence: CASSFRPEGALETQYF.

V usage is TRBV30 and J usage is TRBJ2-7; D ambiguous. The CDR3 extends over 11 amino acids. Germline V gene data show CDR1 as GTSNPN and CDR2 as SVGIG (reference sequence). The V end lost 7 bases, the J end lost 0 bases, and 7 bases lay between the germline ends. The CDR3 region has the DNA TGTGCCTATGGATACTCCTACGAGCAGTACTTC. It translates to CAYGYSYEQYF.

This clone was recorded once. J is TRBJ2-1 and V is TRBV6-6; D gene uncertain. Germline CDR1 reads MNHNY; CDR2 reads SVGAGI (reference sequence). The CDR3 covers 14 residues. Trimming took off 7 bases at V and 5 bases at J, with 15 bases between the two ends. CDR3 in DNA: TGTGCCAGCAAGAACTTCGGGTCACACAATGAGCAGTTCTTC. Translating it yields CASKNFGSHNEQFF.

The V and J genes are TRBV2 and TRBJ1-3; 7 positions match TRBD1. V gave up 5 bases and J gave up 4 bases; unmatched junction bases: 2. The germline V gene encodes CDR1 SNHLY and CDR2 FYNNEI. The length of the CDR3 is 13 residues. The CDR3 is CASSRDSGNTIYF. The CDR3 DNA reads TGTGCCAGCAGTAGGGACAGCGGAAACACCATATATTTT.

This rearrangement joins TRBV12-5 to TRBJ1-1; weak D call: TRBD1 (6 bases). The germline CDR1 and CDR2 sequences are LGHNT and FRNRAP. This CDR3 is 11 amino acids long. V shed 6 bases and J shed 5 bases, with 7 bases lying between them. CDR3 protein: CASGQGTEAFF. The CDR3 DNA reads TGTGCTAGTGGCCAGGGGACTGAAGCTTTCTTT. The variable domain in full, completed from reference TRBV12-5 and TRBJ1-1, reads DARVTQTPRHKVTEMGQEVTMRCQPILGHNTVFWYRQTMMQGLELLAYFRNRAPLDDSGMPKDRFSAEMPDATLATLKIQPSEPRDSAVYFCASGQGTEAFFGQGTRLTVV.

V is TRBV6-5 and J is TRBJ2-7; D is perhaps TRBD1 (6 bases). The CDR3 is 15 residues long. Germline lookup yields CDR1 MNHEY and CDR2 SVGAGI. The ends were cut back, 5 bases at V and 0 bases at J, with 14 bases in the middle. DNA for the CDR3: TGTGCCAGCAGTCGAAGGGACACCTACTCCTACGAGCAGTACTTC. Translated, it gives CASSRRDTYSYEQYF.

This chain joins TRBV7-2 and TRBJ2-7, with 9 bases that match TRBD1. The CDR3 is made up of 14 amino acids. Germline V gives CDR1 SGHTA, CDR2 FQGNSA. V lost 2 bases and J lost 4; bases outside the gene matches: 3. CDR3 sequence reads: CASSLLDRGYEQYF. The CDR3 DNA is TGTGCCAGCAGCTTATTGGACAGGGGATACGAGCAGTACTTC.

The DNA for the CDR3 is TGTGCCAGCAGCTTAGGTCGGGGGCTAAGTAGCACTGAAGCTTTCTTT. It is translated as CASSLGRGLSSTEAFF. This chain joins TRBV13 and TRBJ1-1; D may be TRBD1 (6 bases). CDR3 length: 16 amino acids. The germline gives CDR1 PRHDT, CDR2 FYEKMQ (reference sequence). Trimming removed 0 bases from V and 4 bases from J, with 15 bases in between.

V is TRBV30 and J is TRBJ1-6; D unresolved. Trimming removed 2 bases at V and 9 bases at J, with 14 bases between. Per the germline V gene, CDR1 is GTSNPN and CDR2 is SVGIG (reference sequence). The CDR3 is 14 residues long. CDR3 in amino acids: CAWSLEAWGSPLHF. The CDR3 nucleotides read TGTGCCTGGAGTTTGGAAGCATGGGGTTCACCCCTCCACTTT.

The gene calls are TRBV3-1 (or the pseudogene TRBV3-2) and TRBJ1-4; 9 positions match TRBD1. CDR1 and CDR2 from the germline V gene are LGHDT and YNNKEL (reference sequence). The junction had 10 bases not matched to a gene; V was cut back by 4 bases and J by 7 bases. The CDR3 consists of 16 residues. CDR3 sequence (DNA): TGTGCCAGCAGCCTCAGGGTGGGGACAGGGAGTGAAAAACTGTTTTTT. It yields the protein CASSLRVGTGSEKLFF.

The rearrangement uses TRBV27 and TRBJ1-1; D is ambiguous. The CDR3 has 11 amino acids. V lost 8 bases to trimming and J lost 1 base, with 5 bases between them. Germline-derived CDR1 and CDR2 are MNHEY and SMNVEV (reference sequence). In DNA form, the CDR3 reads TGTGCCAGCGGTCGGAACACTGAAGCTTTCTTT. It codes for CASGRNTEAFF.

The J gene is TRBJ2-7, the V gene TRBV9, with TRBD2 matching over 7 bases. This CDR3 is built from 13 residues. V shed 4 bases and J 5 bases; nucleotides not matched to a gene: 6. Germline V gene sequence: CDR1 SGDLS, CDR2 YYNGEE. DNA of the CDR3: TGTGCCAGCAGCTCTCAGCTAGCGGACGAGCAGTACTTC. Translated: CASSSQLADEQYF. Supplemented by reference TRBV9 and TRBJ2-7, the full variable domain reads DSGVTQTPKHLITATGQRVTLRCSPRSGDLSVYWYQQSLDQGLQFLIQYYNGEERAKGNILERFSAQQFPDLHSELNLSSLELGDSALYFCASSSQLADEQYFGPGTRLTVT.

The chain carries TRBV3-1 (or the pseudogene TRBV3-2) and TRBJ2-1; no firm D call. The V gene lost 4 bases and the J gene lost 2 bases, with 9 bases spanning the gap. The CDR3 spans 14 residues. Germline loops: CDR1 LGHDT, CDR2 YNNKEL (reference sequence). The CDR3 sequence is CASSPTATYNEQFF. The CDR3 bases are TGTGCCAGCAGCCCAACTGCAACCTACAATGAGCAGTTCTTC.

J is TRBJ1-4 and V is TRBV5-6; D ambiguous. The V gene's germline CDR1 is SGHDT and CDR2 YYEEEE. The CDR3 loop spans 15 amino acids. The ends were cut back, 2 bases at V and 0 bases at J, with 8 bases in the middle. The CDR3 spells CASSLRATTNEKLFF. The CDR3 bases are TGTGCCAGCAGCTTAAGAGCTACAACTAATGAAAAACTGTTTTTT.

For this clone: No DNA is shown, since the ends of the CDR3 on it are uncertain; the CDR3 is the one TCRdb lists. The chain carries TRBV27 and TRBJ2-7; the table calls TRBD1, which could not be checked here. Germline V CDR1 and CDR2: MNHEY, SMNVEV (reference sequence). A total of 14 residues make up the CDR3, ends included. CDR3 sequence: CASSTSTGSYEQYF.

The V call is TRBV2, the J call TRBJ1-1; D is ambiguous. Trimming removed 1 base at V and 2 bases at J, with 11 bases between. Germline V CDR1 and CDR2: SNHLY, FYNNEI. CDR3 size: 15 residues. In nucleotides, the CDR3 is TGTGCCAGCAGTGAAGGTGGAGGGTCAAACACTGAAGCTTTCTTT. This translates into CASSEGGGSNTEAFF.

The rearrangement links TRBV4-3 to TRBJ1-2; D perhaps matches TRBD1 (6 bases). The CDR3 length is 13 residues. Looked up from germline, CDR1 is LGHNA and CDR2 is YSLEER. The V and J ends lost 3 bases and 5 bases respectively, with 10 bases between them. CDR3 in DNA: TGCGCCAGCAGCCAGGAGGGGGTTTATGGCTACACCTTC. Translated: CASSQEGVYGYTF.

CDR3 amino acids: CASSGLPGQEGGTEAFF. In DNA form, the CDR3 reads TGTGCCAGCAGTGGACTACCGGGACAGGAGGGGGGAACTGAAGCTTTCTTT. The genes are TRBV25-1 and TRBJ1-1; TRBD1 matches 8 bases. The germline V gene has CDR1 MGHDK and CDR2 SYGVNS. Trimming cost V 4 bases and J 5 bases; bases outside gene matches: 15. The CDR3 contains 17 residues.

This clone was observed a few times. This chain uses TRBV4-1 with TRBJ2-7; a possible D gene is TRBD2 (5 bases). V gave up 0 bases and J gave up 12 bases, with 15 bases separating them. CDR1 is MGHRA, CDR2 YSYEKL, per germline. This CDR3 comprises 13 residues. In nucleotides, the CDR3 is TGCGCCAGCAGCCAAGATCTGAGGGCCAGGCCGTACTTC. It is translated as CASSQDLRARPYF.

In DNA form, the CDR3 reads TGTGCCAGTAGTATAAGGGGCAGGTTATATGGCTACACCTTC. Protein sequence: CASSIRGRLYGYTF. This chain connects TRBV19 to TRBJ1-2; possibly TRBD1 for D (5 bases). Trimming pared 2 bases from V and 5 bases from J, leaving 12 bases between. This CDR3 comprises 14 residues. In germline, CDR1 is LNHDA, CDR2 SQIVND (reference sequence).

The chain uses TRBV7-2 and TRBJ1-5; TRBD1 agrees at 10 bases. In germline, CDR1 is SGHTA, CDR2 FQGNSA. After removal of 5 bases from V and 10 bases from J, the junction contained 5 bases not matched to a gene. The CDR3 length is 13 residues. CDR3 sequence: CASSLGQGHPQHF. The CDR3 DNA reads as TGTGCCAGCAGCCTGGGACAGGGGCACCCCCAGCATTTT.

The CDR3 nucleotides are TGTGCCAGCAGTTACGGAAGACAGAGGAACACTGAAGCTTTCTTT. This gives the protein CASSYGRQRNTEAFF. The rearrangement links TRBV6-2 or TRBV6-3 to TRBJ1-1; D possibly corresponds to TRBD1 (5 bases). The CDR3 spans 15 residues. Germline CDR1 is MNHEY and CDR2 is SVGEGT. The ends were cut back, 2 bases at V and 1 base at J, with 11 bases in the middle.